The T cell receptor (beta chain) described here comes from a study of Graves' ophthalmopathy and Graves' hyperthyroidism (dated by TCRdb to the late 2010s). For the wider study: Peripheral blood samples were taken at the time of initial diagnosis, before any treatment was given. The study used signatures of the TCR beta repertoire to tell Graves' ophthalmopathy apart from Graves' hyperthyroidism and to predict which patients would progress to ophthalmopathy. The roughly 91 discovery patients were randomly split 7:3 into training and test sets. In total, approximately 130 blood samples were TCR-sequenced: around 42 ophthalmopathy, some 72 hyperthyroidism and approximately 17 hyperthyroidism-to-ophthalmopathy patients. In roughly 6 hyperthyroidism patients, T-cell repertoires of thyroid tissue and blood were compared. A discovery set of 100 patients (approximately 42 ophthalmopathy, about 55 stable hyperthyroidism) was enrolled to explore V-J signatures distinguishing ophthalmopathy from hyperthyroidism. Following sample collection, hyperthyroidism patients were given methimazole at a starting dose of 30 mg daily, and ophthalmopathy patients were given high-dose intravenous methylprednisolone. For independent validation, a separate cohort was made up of approximately 18 hyperthyroidism patients plus 17 patients who later progressed from hyperthyroidism to ophthalmopathy. On the study overall, not on this receptor specifically: Sample size was not statistically predetermined, and group allocation was not concealed from the investigators. Most expanded thyroid clonotypes with frequency above 0.001 were also detected in blood, suggesting blood repertoires may reflect the thyroid immune response. Ophthalmopathy was separated from stable hyperthyroidism by the 13-signature model with more than 85% sensitivity and about 83% specificity in cross-validation and with 80%/75% in the test set. In validation, the model predicted ophthalmopathy progression with 55% to 71% sensitivity and 72.22% specificity; 12 predicted patients were CT-confirmed with GO in a median of 6.5 months.

For repertoire sequencing, TCR beta CDR3 regions were amplified from RNA transcripts. A first-round RT-PCR used HTBI primers with the Qiagen OneStep RT-PCR kit, followed by a second-round multiplex PCR, size selection and purification. Libraries were sequenced paired-end with 100 bp reads on an Illumina HiSeq2000. As for the authors' bioinformatics: SOAPnuke was used to process the reads, throwing out any read that had adapters, had uncalled bases, had a mean Phred below 15, or lacked an exact constant-primer or identifier match. COPE v1.2.5 was used to merge high-quality paired reads. Unique nucleotide sequences were defined as clonotypes and aligned to IMGT TRB V, D and J references using MiTCR v1.1. Only V-J combinations with frequency above 0.0001 were analysed, covering approximately 99% of repertoires. For each V-J combination, a TCR clonal expansion and chaos score was defined as the ratio of F50 clonal expansion to chaos observed in the TCRdist matrix. Welch's t-statistics and random forest were used to reduce features to 10 to 15 V-J combinations, which were fed into a naive Bayes classifier. Thyroid-blood repertoire similarity was quantified with the Morisita-Horn index. TCRdb ran its own pipeline on the public reads, namely fastp trimming at Q25 and MiXCR clone calling, and kept in-frame beta chains. Every CDR3 protein is listed once, alongside the most common genes and DNA of its rows. Here the V and J calls rest on TCRdb's processing, not on the authors' analysis. The sample table records 210,000 or so distinct CDR3 sequences; 25% to 30% of these occur just once. Jointly, the top ten make up 9.1% of the sample.

The ophthalmopathy patients had moderately to severely active disease, with a Clinical Activity Score of 3 or higher, a NOSPECS grade of 4 or higher, and a disease duration of less than 3 months. Patients were excluded if they had other autoimmune diseases, uncontrolled infections, pregnancy or lactation. Diagnosis relied on clinical symptoms, serum thyroxine, TRAb, thyroid ultrasound and orbital computed tomography. Using Ficoll-Paque density gradient centrifugation, PBMCs were isolated from 9.5 to 10 ml of fresh peripheral blood. Total RNA was extracted using Trizol reagent, and RNA quality was checked on an Agilent 2100 Bioanalyzer. The germline V gene sets CDR1 to MDHEN and CDR2 to SYDVKM. The CDR3 goes from the cysteine to the phenylalanine over 16 residues. The entry retains the CDR3 DNA only, 48 bases that are in frame from base 1. Clipping removes 2 bases from V and 6 bases from J, with 9 as the unmatched junction base count.

The table lists this clonotype with many counts. Its antigen remains unidentified. The sample holds no much larger clone one base away, and base qualities are not on file. What was sequenced was peripheral blood. The rearranged chain carries TRBV28 and TRBJ2-3, with TRBD2 matching 9 junction bases. The source of this sequence is a man aged 45-60 years with Graves' ophthalmopathy. Donor details come from another sample of the same person, matched by shared clones. The nucleotide sequence is given as TGTGCCAGCAGTTTAGGGACTAGCCTGGGAAGGGATACGCAGTATTTT. This sequence encodes CASSLGTSLGRDTQYF.